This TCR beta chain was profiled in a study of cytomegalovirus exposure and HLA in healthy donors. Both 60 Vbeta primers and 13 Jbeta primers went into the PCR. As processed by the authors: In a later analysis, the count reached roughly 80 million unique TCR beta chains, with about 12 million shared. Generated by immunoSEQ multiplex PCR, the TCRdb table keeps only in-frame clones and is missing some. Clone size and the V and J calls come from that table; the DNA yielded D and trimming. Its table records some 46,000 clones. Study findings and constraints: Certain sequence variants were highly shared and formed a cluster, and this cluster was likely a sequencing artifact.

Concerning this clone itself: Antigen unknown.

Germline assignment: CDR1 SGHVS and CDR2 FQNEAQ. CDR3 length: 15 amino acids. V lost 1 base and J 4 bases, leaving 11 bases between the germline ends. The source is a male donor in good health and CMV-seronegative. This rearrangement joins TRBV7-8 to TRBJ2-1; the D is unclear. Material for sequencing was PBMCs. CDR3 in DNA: TGTGCCAGCAGCTTAGTAGCACCCCGTTACAATGAGCAGTTCTTC. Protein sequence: CASSLVAPRYNEQFF. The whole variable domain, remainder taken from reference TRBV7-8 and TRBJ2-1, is GAGVSQSPRYKVAKRGQDVALRCDPISGHVSLFWYQQALGQGPEFLTYFQNEAQLDKSGLPSDRFFAERPEGSVSTLKIQRTQQEDSAVYLCASSLVAPRYNEQFFGPGTRLTVL.